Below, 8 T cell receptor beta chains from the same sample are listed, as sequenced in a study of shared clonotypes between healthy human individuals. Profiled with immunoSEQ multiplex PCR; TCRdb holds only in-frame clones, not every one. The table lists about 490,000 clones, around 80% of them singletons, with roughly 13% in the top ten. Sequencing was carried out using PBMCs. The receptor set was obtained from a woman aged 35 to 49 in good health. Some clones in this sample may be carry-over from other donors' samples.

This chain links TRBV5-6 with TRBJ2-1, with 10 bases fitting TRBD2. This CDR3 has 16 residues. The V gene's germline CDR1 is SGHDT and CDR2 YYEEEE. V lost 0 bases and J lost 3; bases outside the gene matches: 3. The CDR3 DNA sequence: TGTGCCAGCAGCTTGGTCCGGACTAGCGGCTACAATGAGCAGTTCTTC. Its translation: CASSLVRTSGYNEQFF.

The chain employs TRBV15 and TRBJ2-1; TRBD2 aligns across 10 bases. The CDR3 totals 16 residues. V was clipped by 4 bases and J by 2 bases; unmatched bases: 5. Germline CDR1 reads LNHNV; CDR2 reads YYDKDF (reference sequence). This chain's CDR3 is CATSKGLAKAYNEQFF. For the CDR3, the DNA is TGTGCCACCAGCAAGGGACTAGCGAAGGCCTACAATGAGCAGTTCTTC.

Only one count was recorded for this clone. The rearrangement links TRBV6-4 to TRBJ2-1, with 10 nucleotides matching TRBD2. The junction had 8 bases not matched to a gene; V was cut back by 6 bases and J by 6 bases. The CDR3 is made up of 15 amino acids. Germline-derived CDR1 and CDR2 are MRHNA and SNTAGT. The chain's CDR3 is CASSPSGSPGNEQFF. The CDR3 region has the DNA TGTGCCAGCAGCCCTAGCGGGAGTCCGGGCAATGAGCAGTTCTTC.

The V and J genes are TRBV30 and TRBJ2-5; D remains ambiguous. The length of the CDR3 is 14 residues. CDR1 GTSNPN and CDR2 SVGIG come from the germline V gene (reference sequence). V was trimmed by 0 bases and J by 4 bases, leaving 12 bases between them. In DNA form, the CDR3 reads TGTGCCTGGAGTGTAGGGAATAATTTAGAGACCCAGTACTTC. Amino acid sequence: CAWSVGNNLETQYF.

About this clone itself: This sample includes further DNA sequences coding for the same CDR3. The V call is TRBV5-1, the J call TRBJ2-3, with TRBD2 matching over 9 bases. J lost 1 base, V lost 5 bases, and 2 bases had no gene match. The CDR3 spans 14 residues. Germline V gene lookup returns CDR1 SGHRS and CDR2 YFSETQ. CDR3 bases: TGCGCCAGCAGGGGACTAGCTGGCACAGATACGCAGTATTTT. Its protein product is CASRGLAGTDTQYF.

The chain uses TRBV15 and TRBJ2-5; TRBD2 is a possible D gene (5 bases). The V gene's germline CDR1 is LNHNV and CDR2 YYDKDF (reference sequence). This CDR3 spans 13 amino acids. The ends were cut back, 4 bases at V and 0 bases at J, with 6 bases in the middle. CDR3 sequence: CATSNGNQETQYF. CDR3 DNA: TGTGCCACCAGCAACGGGAACCAAGAGACCCAGTACTTC.

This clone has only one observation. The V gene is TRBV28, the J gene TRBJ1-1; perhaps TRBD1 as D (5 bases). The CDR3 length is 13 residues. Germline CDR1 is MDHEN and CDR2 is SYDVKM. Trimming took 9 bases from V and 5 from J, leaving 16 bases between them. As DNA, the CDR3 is TGTGCCAGAAGCTTGGGGCCAGAAACTGAAGCTTTCTTT. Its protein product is CARSLGPETEAFF.

The DNA for the CDR3 is TGTGCCAGCAGCCAAGTACTTGGGGATACGCAGTATTTT. This sequence encodes CASSQVLGDTQYF. The rearrangement links TRBV4-2 to TRBJ2-3; D not certain. Between the trimmed V and J ends, which lost 1 base and 6 bases, there was a span of 8 bases. Germline V gene sequence: CDR1 LGHNA, CDR2 YNFKEQ. The CDR3 contains 13 residues.